The 10 T cell receptor beta chains listed next were all sequenced from one sample in a study of technical replicates of blood from a few donors. The data were produced by immunoSEQ multiplex PCR, yet TCRdb's version contains in-frame clones alone and is incomplete. The data contain about 93,000 clones, nearly 97% of them seen just once; the ten biggest clones take up around 0.26%. Source material: T cells isolated from PBMCs. The receptors were gathered from a human donor in good health.

V gene TRBV9 combines with J gene TRBJ1-3; no clear D gene. This CDR3 has 16 amino acids. The ends were cut back, 2 bases at V and 0 bases at J, with 12 bases in the middle. Germline V lookup: CDR1 SGDLS, CDR2 YYNGEE. CDR3 nucleotides: TGTGCCAGCAGCGTTAGCGGACGGGGCTCTGGAAACACCATATATTTT. It translates to CASSVSGRGSGNTIYF.

The gene calls are TRBV4-2 and TRBJ2-7; D possibly corresponds to TRBD1 (6 bases). V lost 5 bases and J 2 bases, leaving 10 bases between the germline ends. The V gene's germline CDR1 is LGHNA and CDR2 YNFKEQ. The CDR3 loop spans 13 amino acids. The CDR3 nucleotides read TGTGCCAGCAGCTACCGGACAGCCTACGAGCAGTACTTC. Its translation: CASSYRTAYEQYF.

The chain employs TRBV7-8 and TRBJ2-2; 7 bases map to TRBD1. The CDR3 has 19 amino acids. Germline CDR1 is SGHVS and CDR2 is FQNEAQ. Trimming removed 2 bases from V and 5 bases from J; junction bases left unmatched: 17. The CDR3 sequence is CASSLRKGAIAYETGELFF. As DNA, the CDR3 is TGTGCCAGCAGCTTACGAAAGGGGGCGATAGCTTATGAGACCGGGGAGCTGTTTTTT.

The rearrangement uses TRBV19 and TRBJ2-1, with 7 positions matching TRBD2. Germline trimming cut 3 bases from V and 5 bases from J; bases unmatched to any gene: 13. The germline V gene encodes CDR1 LNHDA and CDR2 SQIVND (reference sequence). The CDR3 is 17 residues long. In DNA, the CDR3 is TGTGCCAGTAGTATCATCCCCTCTAGCGGAGTCAACAATGAGCAGTTCTTC. It specifies CASSIIPSSGVNNEQFF.

To note about this clone: A junction boundary mismatches the germline segment, possibly from a read error. The rearrangement joins TRBV6-4 to TRBJ2-2; TRBD1 matches 7 bases. Looked up from germline, CDR1 is MRHNA and CDR2 is SNTAGT. The CDR3 spans 13 residues. The CDR3 reads CASSGGQTEELFF. CDR3 bases: TGTGCCAGCAGTGGGGGACAGACCGAGGAGCTGTTTTTT.

The rearrangement joins TRBV4-2 to TRBJ2-1; D is possibly TRBD1 (5 bases). The germline CDR1 and CDR2 sequences are LGHNA and YNFKEQ. The CDR3 is 16 amino acids. Between the trimmed V and J ends, which lost 0 bases and 4 bases, there was a span of 13 bases. CDR3 bases: TGTGCCAGCAGCCAAGATCCCAGGGTCGAGTACAATGAGCAGTTCTTC. Amino acids: CASSQDPRVEYNEQFF.

The chain joins TRBV11-3 to TRBJ1-1; 7 bases map to TRBD1. The junction had 10 bases not matched to a gene; V was cut back by 1 base and J by 5 bases. Germline values: CDR1 SGHNT, CDR2 YENEEA. CDR3 length equals 16 residues. The CDR3 protein is CASSLGGYRGRTEAFF. The CDR3 DNA is TGTGCCAGCAGCTTAGGGGGCTACAGGGGTAGGACTGAAGCTTTCTTT.

The chain combines TRBV7-9 with TRBJ2-1; D might be TRBD2 (7 bases). The CDR3 is made up of 19 amino acids. CDR1 and CDR2 (germline): SEHNR, FQNEAQ (reference sequence). V lost 5 bases and J lost 4, with 27 bases in between. The CDR3 DNA reads TGTGCCAGCAGCCCCGCCCACGGGGGGCCCGGGTGGTTTTACAATGAGCAGTTCTTC. Amino acid sequence: CASSPAHGGPGWFYNEQFF.

V gene TRBV5-1 combines with J gene TRBJ1-1; 10 bases line up with TRBD1. J lost 6 bases, V lost 3 bases, and 5 bases had no gene match. The CDR3 has 14 residues. Germline V gives CDR1 SGHRS, CDR2 YFSETQ. CDR3 residues: CASSSRDRGSEAFF. CDR3 in DNA: TGCGCCAGCAGCTCCCGGGACAGGGGCTCTGAAGCTTTCTTT.

The chain combines TRBV5-1 with TRBJ2-7; 7 bases line up with TRBD1. This CDR3 is 16 amino acids long. J was trimmed by 0 bases and V by 0 bases; bases with no gene match: 6. Germline V gives CDR1 SGHRS, CDR2 YFSETQ. The CDR3 loop reads CASSLVGDRNSYEQYF. The CDR3 bases are TGCGCCAGCAGCTTGGTCGGGGACAGAAACTCCTACGAGCAGTACTTC.